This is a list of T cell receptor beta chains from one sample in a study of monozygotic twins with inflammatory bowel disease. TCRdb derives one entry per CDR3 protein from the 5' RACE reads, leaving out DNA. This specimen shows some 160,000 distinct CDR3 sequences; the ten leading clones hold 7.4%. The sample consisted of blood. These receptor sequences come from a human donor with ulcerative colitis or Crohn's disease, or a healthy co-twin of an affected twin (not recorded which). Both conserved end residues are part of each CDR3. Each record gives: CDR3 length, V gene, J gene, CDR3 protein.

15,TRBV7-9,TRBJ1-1,CASSLTASSGSEAFF
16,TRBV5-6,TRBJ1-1,CASSLEPRVMNTEAFF
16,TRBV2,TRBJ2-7,CASTLQLGGQSYEQYF
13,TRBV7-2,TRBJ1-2,CASSFGDTYGYTF
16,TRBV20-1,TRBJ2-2,CSARSPGRRNTGELFF
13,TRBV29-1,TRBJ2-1,CSVARGAWNEQFF
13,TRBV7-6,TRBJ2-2,CASSLEQDGELFF
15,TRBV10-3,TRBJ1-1,CAITGTGGMNTEAFF
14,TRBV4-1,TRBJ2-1,CASSQDIGTNEQFF
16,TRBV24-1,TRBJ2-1,CATSDLGTSAYNEQFF
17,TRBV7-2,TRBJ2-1,CASSPRDYQTPNNEQFF
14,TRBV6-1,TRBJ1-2,CASSPQGPYYGYTF
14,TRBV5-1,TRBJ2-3,CASSLEQGWNTQYF
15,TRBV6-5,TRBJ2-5,CASSYPGLLRETQYF
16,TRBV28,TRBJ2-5,CATVPWAGSFQETQYF
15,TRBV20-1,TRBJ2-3,CSGNPPSGLRDTQYF
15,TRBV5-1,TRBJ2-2,CASSWGQGNTGELFF
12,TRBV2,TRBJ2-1,CASSPINNEQFF
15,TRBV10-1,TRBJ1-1,CASSESRHLNTEAFF
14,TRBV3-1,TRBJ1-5,CASSPSQGDQPQHF